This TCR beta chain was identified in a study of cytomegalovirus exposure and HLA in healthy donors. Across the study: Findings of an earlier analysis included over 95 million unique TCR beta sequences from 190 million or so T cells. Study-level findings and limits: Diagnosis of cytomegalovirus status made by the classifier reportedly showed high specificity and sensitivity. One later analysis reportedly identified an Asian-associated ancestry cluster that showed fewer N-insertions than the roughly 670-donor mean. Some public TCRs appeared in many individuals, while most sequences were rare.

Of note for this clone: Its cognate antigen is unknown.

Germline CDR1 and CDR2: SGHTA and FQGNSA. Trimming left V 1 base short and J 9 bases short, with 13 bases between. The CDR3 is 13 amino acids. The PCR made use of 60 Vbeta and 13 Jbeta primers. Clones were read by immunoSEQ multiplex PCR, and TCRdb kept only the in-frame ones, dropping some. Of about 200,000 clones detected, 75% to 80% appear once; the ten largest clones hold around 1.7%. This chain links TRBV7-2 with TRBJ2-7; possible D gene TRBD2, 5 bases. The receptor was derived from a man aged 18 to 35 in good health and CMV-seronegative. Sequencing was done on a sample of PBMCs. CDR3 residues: CASSLVSSGWQYF. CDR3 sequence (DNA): TGTGCCAGCAGCTTAGTGTCGAGCGGCTGGCAGTACTTC.